A single sample gave rise to the 11 T cell receptor beta chains below, sequenced in a study of blood T cell repertoires in COVID-19 (TCRdb year 2020). Libraries were prepared through the immunoSEQ multiplex PCR assay. TCRdb's version of the immuneACCESS table is confined to in-frame rearrangements and falls short of the full clone set. An unresolved V gene accounts for under half of the shortfall where checked; the remainder is of unknown origin. This sample has roughly 170,000 clones in its table, and 70% to 80% of those were observed once. The biggest ten clones account for more than 7% of the sample. The sample consisted of peripheral blood. The receptors come from a woman aged 55-69 years with COVID-19, enrolled during active disease.

The V gene is TRBV6-5, the J gene TRBJ1-4, with D tentatively TRBD1 (5 bases). In germline, CDR1 is MNHEY, CDR2 SVGAGI. Trimming left V 8 bases short and J 0 bases short, with 13 bases between. This CDR3 spans 15 amino acids. CDR3 residues: CASGVGGATNEKLFF. The CDR3 DNA reads TGTGCCAGCGGAGTTGGGGGGGCAACTAATGAAAAACTGTTTTTT.

The rearrangement links TRBV18 to TRBJ2-5, with 9 bases identical to TRBD1. Trimming removed 6 bases from V and 5 bases from J; junction bases left unmatched: 10. CDR1 and CDR2 (germline): KGHSH, LQKENI. The CDR3 covers 15 residues. CDR3 residues: CASSLLQGAGETQYF. The CDR3 DNA reads as TGTGCCAGCTCGCTACTACAGGGGGCCGGGGAGACCCAGTACTTC.

With regard to this clone: The junction departs from the called germline gene at one end, perhaps through a read error. V usage is TRBV7-7 and J usage is TRBJ2-1; 7 bases map to TRBD2. The CDR3 runs to 16 residues. In germline, CDR1 is SSHAT, CDR2 FNYEAQ (reference sequence). The CDR3 spells CASSLREAGPYNEQFF. The DNA for the CDR3 is TGTGCTAGCAGCTTACGGGAGGCGGGCCCCTACAATGAGCAGTTCTTC.

V usage is TRBV11-2 and J usage is TRBJ2-3; 7 bases are shared with TRBD1. Losses at the gene ends were 6 bases for V and 3 bases for J; bases not matched to a gene: 9. Germline CDR1 reads SGHAT; CDR2 reads FQNNGV. The CDR3 contains 15 residues. DNA for the CDR3: TGTGCCAGCAGTTTTAATTCACAGGGGACAGATACGCAGTATTTT. This codes for CASSFNSQGTDTQYF.

This clone came up a few times. The rearrangement uses TRBV7-3 and TRBJ2-2, with 9 bases fitting TRBD1. The CDR3 has 15 residues. Germline V gives CDR1 SGHTA, CDR2 FQGTGA. V lost 5 bases, J lost 4 bases, and 5 bases stayed unmatched. Here the CDR3 reads CASSPMTGGTGELFF. The CDR3, as DNA: TGTGCCAGCAGCCCCATGACAGGGGGCACCGGGGAGCTGTTTTTT.

The rearrangement links TRBV5-5 to TRBJ1-3; a possible D gene is TRBD1 (5 bases). Trimming removed 4 bases from V and 0 bases from J, with 14 bases in between. This CDR3 spans 16 amino acids. Germline V CDR1 and CDR2: SGHKS, YYEKEE (reference sequence). The CDR3 bases are TGTGCCAGCAGCGTGGGACTGCCAAACTCTGGAAACACCATATATTTT. Translation gives CASSVGLPNSGNTIYF.

This clone showed up just once. The genes are TRBV30 and TRBJ1-2; 7 bases align to TRBD1. J lost 8 bases, V lost 4 bases, and 10 bases had no gene match. The CDR3 consists of 13 residues. The germline CDR1 and CDR2 sequences are GTSNPN and SVGIG (reference sequence). CDR3 residues: CAWKEVTGRGYTF. CDR3 bases: TGTGCCTGGAAAGAGGTGACAGGGAGAGGCTACACCTTC. The full variable domain, with the rest looked up from reference TRBV30 and TRBJ1-2, is SQTIHQWPATLVQPVGSPLSLECTVEGTSNPNLYWYRQAAGRGLQLLFYSVGIGQISSEVPQNLSASRPQDRQFILSSKKLLLSDSGFYLCAWKEVTGRGYTFGSGTRLTVV.

The CDR3 nucleotides read TGTGCCATCAGTGAGGGGACAGGGTCCTACGAGCAGTACTTC. Protein product: CAISEGTGSYEQYF. The chain recombines TRBV10-3 with TRBJ2-7, with 9 bases lining up with TRBD1. Germline values: CDR1 ENHRY, CDR2 SYGVKD. The CDR3 extends over 14 amino acids. Trimming took 2 bases from V and 1 from J; bases not matched to a gene: 0.

This chain joins TRBV28 and TRBJ1-5; 8 bases are shared with TRBD1. Germline V gene sequence: CDR1 MDHEN, CDR2 SYDVKM. The CDR3 is made up of 18 amino acids. J gave up 4 bases and V 6 bases, and 17 bases lay outside the gene matches. The CDR3 region has the DNA TGTGCCAGCAGCCGTATGCTGTTTGGGACAGGTGGGAATCAGCCCCAGCATTTT. This encodes CASSRMLFGTGGNQPQHF.

The chain has TRBV11-2 and TRBJ2-3; D remains unclear. V was pared by 1 base and J by 0 bases, with 8 bases between. Germline loops: CDR1 SGHAT, CDR2 FQNNGV. The CDR3 is 15 amino acids. CDR3: CASSLGGWSTDTQYF. Here the CDR3 DNA reads TGTGCCAGCAGCTTAGGAGGATGGAGCACAGATACGCAGTATTTT.

This chain uses TRBV5-6 with TRBJ2-3; no firm D call. Germline CDR1 is SGHDT and CDR2 is YYEEEE. The CDR3 totals 13 residues. The germline V and J ends were trimmed by 0 bases and 5 bases, with 7 bases remaining between them. CDR3 nucleotides: TGTGCCAGCAGCTTGGGTCGCGAAGATACGCAGTATTTT. This translates into CASSLGREDTQYF. The entire variable domain, with the rest obtained from reference TRBV5-6 and TRBJ2-3, is as follows: DAGVTQSPTHLIKTRGQQVTLRCSPKSGHDTVSWYQQALGQGPQFIFQYYEEEERQRGNFPDRFSGHQFPNYSSELNVNALLLGDSALYLCASSLGREDTQYFGPGTRLTVL.